Listed below are T cell receptor beta chains from one sample, sequenced in a study of blood T cell repertoires in COVID-19. Using immunoSEQ multiplex PCR, the repertoire was profiled, and TCRdb retains in-frame clones only, with some absent. The data hold nearly 95,000 clones, with about 74% observed a single time. Material for sequencing was peripheral blood. All receptors derive from a man between 65 and 85 years old with COVID-19, enrolled during active disease. Both conserved end residues are part of each CDR3. D genes are given only for firm matches. The listing skips clone size in some rows; elsewhere it reads once, few, many or a size class.

clone size	V gene	D gene	J gene	CDR3 length	CDR3 DNA	CDR3 protein
.	TRBV5-4	.	TRBJ2-3	15	TGTGCCAGCAGCTCAGGCCGGGACTCGCCAGATACGCAGTATTTT	CASSSGRDSPDTQYF
.	TRBV9	TRBD1	TRBJ2-7	15	TGTGCCAGCAGCCCCCACAGGACAGGGGCGGTTGGGCAGTACTTC	CASSPHRTGAVGQYF
many	TRBV6-2/TRBV6-3	.	TRBJ1-5	12	TGTGCCAGCAGTCCGGGTAGTCAGCCCCAGCATTTT	CASSPGSQPQHF
few	TRBV27	.	TRBJ2-1	15	TGTGCCAGCAGCCTTAATAGTGTTCCCTACAATGAGCAGTTCTTC	CASSLNSVPYNEQFF
.	TRBV5-6	.	TRBJ2-7	14	TGTGCCAGCAGCTTGGCTCAACAGTCCTACGAGCAGTACTTC	CASSLAQQSYEQYF
.	TRBV15	.	TRBJ2-7	14	TGTGCCACCGGGCGGGGCTTCAGCTCCTACGAGCAGTACTTC	CATGRGFSSYEQYF
.	TRBV4-2	.	TRBJ2-2	16	TGTGCCAGCAGCTATCAGGGGCAGGGTCGGACCGGGGAGCTGTTTTTT	CASSYQGQGRTGELFF
.	TRBV10-3	.	TRBJ2-3	14	TGTGCCATCAGTCCAGGGGCCCAGGGAGATACGCAGTATTTT	CAISPGAQGDTQYF
few	TRBV5-5	TRBD2	TRBJ2-1	19	TGTGCCAGCAGCTTGGCCCCCTTCACTAGCGGGAGCTCCTACAATGAGCAGTTCTTC	CASSLAPFTSGSSYNEQFF
few	TRBV19	TRBD1	TRBJ2-5	15	TGTGCCAGTAGTAGACAGGGGGCCCTTGGAGAGACCCAGTACTTC	CASSRQGALGETQYF
.	TRBV5-1	.	TRBJ2-7	12	TGCGCCAGCAGGGACAGAAGCTACGAGCAGTACTTC	CASRDRSYEQYF
many	TRBV27	TRBD1	TRBJ2-5	14	TGTGCCAGCGGATATACAGGGGTGGGAGAGACCCAGTACTTC	CASGYTGVGETQYF
.	TRBV29-1	TRBD2	TRBJ2-1	11	TGCAGCGTGGGACTAGCGGGAGAGCAGTTCTTC	CSVGLAGEQFF
.	TRBV30	.	TRBJ1-4	15	TGTGCCTGGAGTGTACCGGGGATGGCTAATGAAAAACTGTTTTTT	CAWSVPGMANEKLFF
.	TRBV27	.	TRBJ1-6	12	TGTGCCAGCAGTTTCTCCAATTCACCCCTCCACTTT	CASSFSNSPLHF
.	TRBV4-1	.	TRBJ1-4	15	TGCGCCAGCAGCCCGGGGGGTAGACTCGGGGAGGAACTGTTTTTT	CASSPGGRLGEELFF
.	TRBV7-3	.	TRBJ2-6	14	TGTGCCAGCAGTCCCGGGAGTGGGGCCAACGTCCTGACTTTC	CASSPGSGANVLTF
.	TRBV24-1	.	TRBJ1-1	13	TGTGCCACCAGTGATTTTGAGGCGCGGGGAGCTTTCTTT	CATSDFEARGAFF
many	TRBV11-2	.	TRBJ1-2	13	TGTGCCAGCAGCCCAGGACAAGTGGTTGGCTACACCTTC	CASSPGQVVGYTF
.	TRBV30	TRBD1	TRBJ1-4	15	TGTGCCTGGAGTGGGGGACAGGCAACTAATGAAAAACTGTTTTTT	CAWSGGQATNEKLFF
.	TRBV9	TRBD1	TRBJ1-6	15	TGTGCCAGCAGCGTAACCGGGACAGGGGATTCACCCCTCCACTTT	CASSVTGTGDSPLHF
.	TRBV2	TRBD1	TRBJ1-4	16	TGTGCCAGCGCCCGGGACAGGGGGTCAACTAATGAAAAACTGTTTTTT	CASARDRGSTNEKLFF
.	TRBV30	.	TRBJ2-5	16	TGTGCCTGGAGTGTCGGAGCGATCGCGACTCAAGAGACCCAGTACTTC	CAWSVGAIATQETQYF
once	TRBV11-1	TRBD1	TRBJ2-7	15	TGTGCCAGCAGTTACCACGGGACAGGGATCAACGAGCAGTACTTC	CASSYHGTGINEQYF
.	TRBV7-2	TRBD2	TRBJ2-2	17	TGTGCCAGCAGCTTAAAGACCCTAGCGGGAGGCACCGGGGAGCTGTTTTTT	CASSLKTLAGGTGELFF